This T cell receptor (beta chain) is drawn from a study of blood T cell repertoires in COVID-19. Study overall: Spain, Italy and the United States supplied samples that represented acute and convalescent COVID-19. PBMCs, B-cell-depleted T cells, or T cells were the source of the cDNA or gDNA that made up the material.

Authors' analysis steps: Estimates of nucleated cell counts were drawn from the amplification of reference gene primers. Repertoires were generated with immunoSEQ multiplex PCR, while TCRdb's copy carries only in-frame clones and drops some. That table gives V, J and clone size, and the DNA gave D and trimming. The sample has over 200,000 clones; around four fifths are singletons. This TCR was recovered from a man older than 75 with acute or convalescent COVID-19. Source material: peripheral blood.

CDR3 bases: TGTGCCAGCAGTGCGGGACAGGGGGTGAGGACAGATACGCAGTATTTT. The encoded protein is CASSAGQGVRTDTQYF. This sequence joins TRBV6-4 and TRBJ2-3, with TRBD1 identical over 11 bases. This CDR3 has 16 amino acids. The junction had 6 bases not matched to a gene; V was cut back by 4 bases and J by 3 bases. Per germline, CDR1 MRHNA and CDR2 SNTAGT.